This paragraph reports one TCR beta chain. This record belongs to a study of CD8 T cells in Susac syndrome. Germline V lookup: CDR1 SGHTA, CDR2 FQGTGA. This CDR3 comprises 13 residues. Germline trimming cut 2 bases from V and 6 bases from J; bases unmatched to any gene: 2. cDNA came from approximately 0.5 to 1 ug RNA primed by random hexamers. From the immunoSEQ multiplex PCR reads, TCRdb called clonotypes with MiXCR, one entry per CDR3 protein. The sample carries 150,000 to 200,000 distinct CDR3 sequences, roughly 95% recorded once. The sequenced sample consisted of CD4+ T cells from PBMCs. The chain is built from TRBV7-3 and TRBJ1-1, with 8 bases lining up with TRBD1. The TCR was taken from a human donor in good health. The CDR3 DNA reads TGTGCCAGCAGCTTACAACAGGGGGCTGAAGCTTTCTTT. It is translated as CASSLQQGAEAFF.